Sequencing of this TCR beta chain was carried out in a study of cytomegalovirus exposure and HLA in healthy donors. Looking at the study overall: An early release of data contained roughly 86 million unique TCRs, which came from HLA-typed donors.

PCR involved 60 Vbeta and 13 Jbeta primers. Clones were sequenced by immunoSEQ multiplex PCR, and TCRdb holds only the in-frame ones, with some missing. The top ten clones hold less than 9% of a sample with over 70,000 clones, roughly 64% of them seen once. As to this clone: Its antigen is as yet unknown.

V was clipped by 4 bases and J by 6 bases, with 21 bases between them. Looked up from germline, CDR1 is SNHLY and CDR2 is FYNNEI. The CDR3 runs 16 residues. Study results and limitations: Sequencing had likely introduced a cluster of highly shared sequence variants as an artifact. The dataset shows that most TCR sequences were rare, while some public TCRs occurred in many donors.

The chain combines TRBV2 with TRBJ1-2; D might be TRBD1 (6 bases). Material: PBMCs. This receptor was identified in a man aged 40-50 years in good health and CMV-seropositive. The CDR3 is CASSAAFKAGANGYTF. CDR3 bases: TGTGCCAGCAGTGCAGCTTTTAAGGCAGGGGCCAATGGCTACACCTTC.